The sequence of this T cell receptor (beta chain) was determined in a study of CD4 T cells in relation to SARS-CoV-2 and coronaviruses. As for the study in general: PBMCs were cultured with antigen for over 8 days before TCR beta sequencing.

As concerns this clone: Its antigen is still unknown.

CDR1 and CDR2 (germline): LGHDT, YNNKEL (reference sequence). V lost 4 bases, J lost 4 bases, and 10 bases lay in between. This CDR3 spans 14 amino acids. CD4+ T cells from unexposed donors were obtained before the COVID-19 pandemic (2011-2018). The cells were cultured for about 10 days before CD4+ T cells were isolated. About 2 million PBMCs per well were cultured with 8.5 to 10 IU/ml IL-2. Study findings and constraints: About 65% of donors had memory CD4+ clonotypes crossrecognizing SARS-CoV-2 and common cold coronavirus spike.

Clones were sequenced by immunoSEQ multiplex PCR, and TCRdb holds only the in-frame ones, with some missing. This sample has some 21,000 clones, with about 80% found just once. The sequenced material came from CD4+ T cells from PBMCs, cultured in vitro. The TCR sequence derives from a human donor in good health. The V and J genes are TRBV3-1 (or the pseudogene TRBV3-2) and TRBJ2-2; D may be TRBD1 (6 bases). For the CDR3, the DNA is TGTGCCAGCAGCCTGGGGACACCCACCGGGGAGCTGTTTTTT. Translated, it gives CASSLGTPTGELFF.